Listed here are 20 T cell receptor beta chains from one sample, sequenced in a study of T-cell reconstitution after alpha-beta-depleted transplantation in children. This sample's TCRbeta library carried unique molecular identifier barcodes. TCRdb re-derived calls from the PCR reads in MiXCR, one entry per CDR3 protein. The sample contains about a million distinct CDR3 sequences, under 30% of which appear only once. Here the sequenced sample was PBMCs, mostly from graft donor cells, taken 360 days after TCRalphabeta/CD19-depleted stem cell transplant. The receptors were sampled from a boy younger than two who had a stem cell transplant for SCID, so the T cells may come from the graft donor.

The chain is built from TRBV5-1 and TRBJ2-1; TRBD1 matches at 7 bases. In germline, CDR1 is SGHRS, CDR2 YFSETQ. V lost 6 bases, J lost 5 bases, and 5 bases stayed unmatched. This CDR3 spans 13 amino acids. The DNA for the CDR3 is TGCGCCAGCACCAGAACAGGGGACAATGAGCAGTTCTTC. Its protein is CASTRTGDNEQFF.

The chain has TRBV24-1 and TRBJ2-2; D is uncertain. Germline V gives CDR1 KGHDR, CDR2 SFDVKD. Trimming took off 4 bases at V and 6 bases at J, with 5 bases between the two ends. The CDR3 sequence is 12 residues long. As DNA, the CDR3 is TGTGCCACCAGTGACAGGCCCGGGGAGCTGTTTTTT. Its protein is CATSDRPGELFF.

The chain uses TRBV7-2 and TRBJ1-2, with 8 nucleotides matching TRBD1. V shed 1 base, J shed 4 bases, and the junction held 8 bases outside the gene matches. The CDR3 spans 16 residues. CDR1 is SGHTA and CDR2 is FQGNSA in the germline V gene. The CDR3 region has the DNA TGTGCCAGCAGCTTAGTGGCAGGGGGCACAGGCTATGGCTACACCTTC. The encoded protein is CASSLVAGGTGYGYTF.

The genes are TRBV12-3 or TRBV12-4 and TRBJ2-7; no firm D call. Trimming cost V 6 bases and J 2 bases, with 17 bases left between them. The CDR3 is made up of 15 amino acids. CDR3 DNA sequence: TGTGCCAGCAGCCCTCCACAACCTGTAACCTACGAGCAGTACTTC. Its protein product is CASSPPQPVTYEQYF.

This rearrangement joins TRBV28 to TRBJ1-1, with no clear D. This CDR3 is 16 amino acids long. Germline V gives CDR1 MDHEN, CDR2 SYDVKM. V was clipped by 6 bases and J by 3 bases, with 20 bases between them. The CDR3 sequence: CASSLLTITGDTEAFF. In DNA, the CDR3 is TGTGCCAGCAGCCTTCTGACGATTACTGGGGACACTGAAGCTTTCTTT.

The chain is built from TRBV11-3 and TRBJ2-7; TRBD1 aligns across 8 bases. The germline V gene has CDR1 SGHNT and CDR2 YENEEA. The CDR3 has 15 amino acids. V was clipped by 5 bases and J by 2 bases; unmatched bases: 8. The CDR3 loop is CASSLGTGNPYEQYF. The CDR3 DNA is TGTGCCAGCAGCCTTGGGACAGGTAACCCCTACGAGCAGTACTTC. Combining the CDR3 with reference TRBV11-3 and TRBJ2-7 gives the whole variable domain EAGVVQSPRYKIIEKKQPVAFWCNPISGHNTLYWYLQNLGQGPELLIRYENEEAVDDSQLPKDRFSAERLKGVDSTLKIQPAELGDSAVYLCASSLGTGNPYEQYFGPGTRLTVT.

The V and J genes are TRBV5-6 and TRBJ2-3, with 7 positions matching TRBD2. V lost 4 bases to trimming and J lost 2 bases; unmatched junction nucleotides: 10. CDR3 length: 16 amino acids. The germline CDR1 and CDR2 sequences are SGHDT and YYEEEE. The CDR3 loop reads CASSPEAGIYTDTQYF. CDR3 DNA: TGTGCCAGCAGCCCCGAAGCGGGAATATACACAGATACGCAGTATTTT.

This chain connects TRBV7-6 to TRBJ2-1; D tentatively fits TRBD1 or TRBD2 (5 bases each). There are 17 residues in the CDR3. The germline CDR1 and CDR2 sequences are SGHVS and FNYEAQ. Deletions cut 2 bases from V and 6 bases from J, with 20 bases between. The CDR3 DNA follows: TGTGCCAGCAGCTTACGGATACCAGGGAGCGCGCGCAATGAGCAGTTCTTC. Protein: CASSLRIPGSARNEQFF.

Only a few counts were recorded for this clonotype. The chain combines TRBV10-3 with TRBJ2-1; 7 bases map to TRBD2. From germline, CDR1 is ENHRY and CDR2 SYGVKD. The J segment lost 8 bases and the V segment lost 4 bases, leaving 14 bases of the junction unmatched. CDR3 length equals 16 residues. CDR3 sequence: CAISAGVGGIHHEQFF. The CDR3, as DNA: TGTGCCATCAGTGCGGGGGTGGGGGGGATTCATCATGAGCAGTTCTTC.

The chain has TRBV30 and TRBJ2-7; D is possibly TRBD2 (6 bases). From germline, CDR1 is GTSNPN and CDR2 SVGIG (reference sequence). Trimming took 2 bases from V and 3 from J, leaving 20 bases between them. The CDR3 spans 16 residues. The CDR3 DNA follows: TGTGCCTGGAGTTTTACAGCCTGGGGGACTTTCTACGAGCAGTACTTC. Protein: CAWSFTAWGTFYEQYF.

This clonotype came up many times. This chain joins TRBV29-1 and TRBJ2-2; D might be TRBD1 (6 bases). V lost 0 bases, J lost 5 bases, and 10 bases lay in between. This CDR3 has 14 residues. Germline V gene lookup returns CDR1 SQVTM and CDR2 ANQGSEA. CDR3 sequence reads: CSVEDLRGTGELFF. CDR3 DNA sequence: TGCAGCGTTGAAGATCTTAGGGGGACCGGGGAGCTGTTTTTT.

The V gene is TRBV5-1, the J gene TRBJ2-5, with D possibly being TRBD1 or TRBD2 (5 bases each). V was pared by 0 bases and J by 5 bases, with 14 bases between. The CDR3 is 15 amino acids. Germline V gives CDR1 SGHRS, CDR2 YFSETQ. The CDR3 nucleotides are TGCGCCAGCAGCTTGGGGGACGAGTCCGTGGAGACCCAGTACTTC. Translating gives CASSLGDESVETQYF.

The rearrangement joins TRBV12-3 or TRBV12-4 to TRBJ2-3; 7 nucleotides line up with TRBD1. The V segment lost 3 bases and the J segment 0 bases; nucleotides outside the gene matches: 6. This CDR3 contains 16 residues. CDR3 DNA sequence: TGTGCCAGCAGTTTCGAGGGGGCCGCTAGCACAGATACGCAGTATTTT. It codes for CASSFEGAASTDTQYF.

CDR3 sequence: CASSDWGGYGYTF. CDR3 nucleotide sequence: TGTGCCAGCAGTGACTGGGGGGGCTATGGCTACACCTTC. The J gene is TRBJ1-2, the V gene TRBV6-1; D is perhaps TRBD1 (5 bases). CDR3 length equals 13 residues. V lost 3 bases and J lost 4, with 9 bases in between. Germline-derived CDR1 and CDR2 are MNHNS and SASEGT.

This clonotype turned up a few times. This chain joins TRBV7-9 and TRBJ2-7, with 7 bases lining up with TRBD1. The CDR3 has 16 residues. The V segment lost 2 bases and the J segment 3 bases; nucleotides outside the gene matches: 10. CDR1 SEHNR and CDR2 FQNEAQ come from the germline V gene (reference sequence). The CDR3 nucleotides read TGTGCCAGCAGCTTAAGCCCCGGGACAGCCCTCTACGAGCAGTACTTC. This sequence encodes CASSLSPGTALYEQYF. The variable domain in full, completed from reference TRBV7-9 and TRBJ2-7, reads DTGVSQNPRHKITKRGQNVTFRCDPISEHNRLYWYRQTLGQGPEFLTYFQNEAQLEKSRLLSDRFSAERPKGSFSTLEIQRTEQGDSAMYLCASSLSPGTALYEQYFGPGTRLTVT.

V is TRBV12-3 or TRBV12-4 and J is TRBJ1-2; D is possibly TRBD1 (6 bases). V lost 6 bases, J lost 4 bases, and 18 bases lay in between. The CDR3 is made up of 15 amino acids. In DNA, the CDR3 is TGTGCCAGCAGGCAAAGACAGGCAACCTCCTATGGCTACACCTTC. It is translated as CASRQRQATSYGYTF.

This clonotype appeared a few times. CDR3 residues: CASSRGTGATYEQYF. For the CDR3, the DNA is TGTGCCAGCAGTCGCGGGACGGGGGCTACCTACGAGCAGTACTTC. The V call is TRBV12-3 or TRBV12-4, the J call TRBJ2-7, with D perhaps being TRBD1 or TRBD2 (6 bases each). The CDR3 contains 15 residues. The V end was cut by 5 bases, the J end by 2 bases, with 16 bases between.

The CDR3 DNA sequence: TGTGCCAGCAGTGAAGGCCGGGTGACGGGAGGCGCAAGTGAAAAACTGTTTTTT. This gives the protein CASSEGRVTGGASEKLFF. V gene TRBV2 combines with J gene TRBJ1-4; no firm D call. The CDR3 is 18 amino acids. Per the germline V gene, CDR1 is SNHLY and CDR2 is FYNNEI. The ends were cut back, 1 base at V and 7 bases at J, with 22 bases in the middle.

This clonotype was observed at least ten times. The gene calls are TRBV4-2 and TRBJ2-3; D call uncertain. V gave up 1 base and J gave up 1 base, with 3 bases separating them. This CDR3 has 13 amino acids. Germline CDR1 reads LGHNA; CDR2 reads YNFKEQ. This CDR3 is CASSQVRTDTQYF. The CDR3 DNA reads as TGTGCCAGCAGCCAAGTACGCACAGATACGCAGTATTTT.

The chain couples TRBV5-1 to TRBJ2-1; D unresolved. V dropped 2 bases and J dropped 6 bases, with 15 bases sitting between them. From germline, CDR1 is SGHRS and CDR2 YFSETQ. The CDR3 has 15 residues. The CDR3 coding sequence is TGCGCCAGCAGCTTCTTGGCGGAGACGGGCAATGAGCAGTTCTTC. It yields the protein CASSFLAETGNEQFF.